These 9 T cell receptor beta chains were sequenced from one sample in a study of T cell responses to AZD1222 COVID-19 vaccine (dated by TCRdb to 2020 to 2022). The time point label corresponds to: about 28 days (+/-7) after the second vaccine dose. The library was produced with the immunoSEQ multiplex PCR assay. This immuneACCESS table, as held by TCRdb, lists in-frame sequences with V and J called but not all clones. Of the missing ones, under half trace to an unresolved V gene in checked studies; the others have no known cause. The sample includes about 150,000 clones, with 85% to 95% observed a single time. Of the sample, approximately 1.6% is held by the ten largest clones. Sequenced material: peripheral blood, taken 28 days after the second AZD1222 dose. Receptors originate from an adult who received the AZD1222 COVID-19 vaccine.

The chain joins TRBV6-5 to TRBJ1-2; no clear D. The CDR3 has 15 residues. With 5 bases removed from V and 0 bases from J, the gap between germline ends came to 13 bases. Germline CDR1 is MNHEY and CDR2 is SVGAGI. The CDR3 DNA sequence: TGTGCCAGCAGTCCTCTGTGGGGATCTAACTATGGCTACACCTTC. This codes for CASSPLWGSNYGYTF.

This clone occurred once. The V call is TRBV7-8, the J call TRBJ2-7; 11 bases are shared with TRBD1. CDR1 and CDR2 (germline): SGHVS, FQNEAQ. The CDR3 totals 18 residues. V lost 5 bases, J lost 1 base, and 13 bases stayed unmatched. The CDR3 nucleotides read TGTGCCAGCAGCCGCCGGGACAGGGGGACCACCGGATCCTACGAGCAGTACTTC. It specifies CASSRRDRGTTGSYEQYF.

CDR3 nucleotide sequence: TGCGCCAGCAGCTACGCAGGCGCCTACAATGAGCAGTTCTTC. Translation: CASSYAGAYNEQFF. The V gene is TRBV5-1, the J gene TRBJ2-1; D call uncertain. This CDR3 spans 14 amino acids. Trimming removed 3 bases at V and 2 bases at J, with 9 bases between. Germline V gene sequence: CDR1 SGHRS, CDR2 YFSETQ.

This clone was picked up one time. This chain joins TRBV19 and TRBJ1-3, with 7 bases that match TRBD1. V lost 3 bases and J lost 3; bases outside the gene matches: 5. The length of the CDR3 is 15 residues. Germline values: CDR1 LNHDA, CDR2 SQIVND (reference sequence). CDR3 nucleotides: TGTGCCAGTAGTATCGGAGGGGGCCGTGGAAACACCATATATTTT. It codes for CASSIGGGRGNTIYF.

The rearrangement links TRBV6-5 to TRBJ2-7; unclear D gene. The germline V and J ends were trimmed by 7 bases and 0 bases, with 13 bases remaining between them. This CDR3 comprises 14 residues. Germline V CDR1 and CDR2: MNHEY, SVGAGI. CDR3 sequence reads: CASTLDANSYEQYF. The CDR3, as DNA: TGTGCCAGCACCCTGGACGCCAACTCCTACGAGCAGTACTTC.

The rearrangement uses TRBV6-1 and TRBJ1-5; D gene ambiguous. The V and J ends lost 3 bases and 7 bases respectively, with 13 bases between them. This CDR3 has 14 residues. Per germline, CDR1 MNHNS and CDR2 SASEGT. CDR3 nucleotide sequence: TGTGCCAGCAGTGAGGATTATACAGCCCAGCCCCAGCATTTT. The encoded protein is CASSEDYTAQPQHF.

The rearrangement joins TRBV11-2 to TRBJ2-3; weak D call: TRBD1 (5 bases). Germline V lookup: CDR1 SGHAT, CDR2 FQNNGV. The CDR3 consists of 14 residues. V lost 2 bases to trimming and J lost 4 bases, with 10 bases between them. CDR3 loop: CASSLLWGSDTQYF. CDR3 bases: TGTGCCAGCAGCTTACTGTGGGGCTCAGATACGCAGTATTTT.

The genes are TRBV27 and TRBJ2-7; D possibly corresponds to TRBD1 (5 bases). The CDR3 extends over 13 amino acids. Germline V gene data show CDR1 as MNHEY and CDR2 as SMNVEV (reference sequence). V lost 3 bases and J 7 bases, leaving 13 bases between the germline ends. The DNA of the CDR3 is TGTGCCAGCAGTTTTAAGGGGATCGAGGAGCAGTACTTC. This encodes CASSFKGIEEQYF.

This chain uses TRBV5-8 with TRBJ2-5; TRBD2 agrees at 10 bases. The CDR3 runs 16 residues. The V gene end was trimmed by 4 bases and the J gene end by 7 bases; junction bases not matched to a gene: 13. Looked up from germline, CDR1 is SGHTS and CDR2 is YDEGEE. DNA for the CDR3: TGTGCCAGCAGCCGATCTAGCGGGGGCCCCTCAGGGACCCAGTACTTC. It encodes CASSRSSGGPSGTQYF. Variable domain in full (rest from reference TRBV5-8 and TRBJ2-5): EAGVTQSPTHLIKTRGQQATLRCSPISGHTSVYWYQQALGLGLQFLLWYDEGEERNRGNFPPRFSGRQFPNYSSELNVNALELEDSALYLCASSRSSGGPSGTQYFGPGTRLLVL.